A selection of T cell receptor beta chains follows, all from one sample in a study of T cell responses to AZD1222 COVID-19 vaccine. Profiling relied on immunoSEQ multiplex PCR, and the TCRdb table lists in-frame clones only, not all of them. The sample records some 120,000 clones, around 89% being singletons. The input for sequencing was peripheral blood, taken on day 0 of AZD1222 vaccination. Receptors were obtained from an adult in good health. CDR3s include the opening cysteine and the closing phenylalanine or tryptophan. Fields, in order: D gene, clone size, V gene, J gene, CDR3 protein, CDR3 DNA. A D gene is named only where the DNA matches it firmly. Where a row states a size, it is once, few, many or the class of an expanded clone; other rows omit it.

>TRBD1|once|TRBV18|TRBJ2-7
CASSLGTGGPLVNTEQYF
TGTGCCAGCTCACTGGGGACAGGGGGCCCACTTGTGAATACCGAGCAGTACTTC
>NA|NA|TRBV29-1|TRBJ1-2
CSVGERAGYGYTF
TGCAGCGTTGGAGAAAGGGCCGGCTATGGCTACACCTTC
>TRBD2|NA|TRBV15|TRBJ2-7
CATSSGTSGNYEQYF
TGTGCCACCAGCAGTGGTACTAGCGGTAACTACGAGCAGTACTTC
>NA|once|TRBV7-9|TRBJ2-5
CASSLVAEETQYF
TGTGCCAGCAGCTTAGTAGCGGAAGAGACCCAGTACTTC
>TRBD1|NA|TRBV24-1|TRBJ1-2
CATSVRPGQGPGGYTF
TGTGCCACCAGTGTTCGACCGGGACAGGGGCCCGGAGGCTACACCTTC
>TRBD2|NA|TRBV27|TRBJ2-2
CASSSLAGITVGELFF
TGTGCCAGCAGTTCATTAGCGGGAATTACGGTCGGGGAGCTGTTTTTT
>NA|NA|TRBV5-4|TRBJ2-7
CASSHAGTYEQYF
TGTGCCAGCAGCCACGCGGGGACCTACGAGCAGTACTTC
>NA|NA|TRBV19|TRBJ2-7
CASSVRDEQYF
TGTGCCAGTAGTGTCAGGGACGAGCAGTACTTC
>NA|NA|TRBV27|TRBJ1-5
CASSSGWENQPQHF
TGTGCCAGCAGTTCAGGGTGGGAGAATCAGCCCCAGCATTTT
>NA|once|TRBV4-3|TRBJ2-7
CASSQEKGGRPYEQYF
TGCGCCAGCAGCCAAGAAAAGGGGGGGAGGCCCTACGAGCAGTACTTC
>TRBD1|NA|TRBV5-1|TRBJ1-1
CASSSNGQGNTEAFF
TGCGCCAGCAGCTCAAACGGACAGGGGAACACTGAAGCTTTCTTT
>NA|NA|TRBV2|TRBJ1-2
CASSGMTSANYGYTF
TGTGCCAGCAGTGGAATGACATCTGCTAACTATGGCTACACCTTC
>NA|NA|TRBV19|TRBJ1-4
CASSPLAGLREELFF
TGTGCCAGTAGCCCACTGGCGGGGTTAAGAGAAGAACTGTTTTTT
>TRBD1|NA|TRBV24-1|TRBJ1-4
CATSASLGQGREGNEKLFF
TGTGCCACCAGTGCATCATTGGGACAGGGACGGGAAGGTAATGAAAAACTGTTTTTT
>NA|NA|TRBV7-2|TRBJ1-4
CASSWSDATNEKLFF
TGTGCCAGCAGTTGGTCCGATGCAACTAATGAAAAACTGTTTTTT
>NA|NA|TRBV10-3|TRBJ1-1
CAISDSPMNTEAFF
TGTGCCATCAGTGATTCCCCGATGAACACTGAAGCTTTCTTT
>NA|few|TRBV27|TRBJ2-3
CASSLYFLTDTQYF
TGTGCCAGCAGTTTATATTTCCTCACAGATACGCAGTATTTT
>NA|NA|TRBV18|TRBJ2-1
CASSPAPPSSYNEQFF
TGTGCCAGCTCACCCGCACCCCCGAGCTCCTACAATGAGCAGTTCTTC
>TRBD1|NA|TRBV18|TRBJ2-7
CASSMGGQGGYEQYF
TGTGCCAGCTCCATGGGGGGACAGGGAGGATACGAGCAGTACTTC
>NA|NA|TRBV10-3|TRBJ1-2
CAISEGGNYGYTF
TGTGCCATCAGTGAGGGGGGTAACTATGGCTACACCTTC
>NA|NA|TRBV5-6|TRBJ1-3
CASSNQFGNTIYF
TGTGCCAGCAGCAATCAGTTTGGAAACACCATATATTTT